This T cell receptor (beta chain) was sequenced in a study of T cell repertoires in cytomegalovirus infection. Deletions cut 11 bases from V and 7 bases from J, with 23 bases between. Germline CDR1 MDHEN, CDR2 SYDVKM. The CDR3 is 14 amino acids. TCRdb ran MiXCR on the reads and lists one entry per CDR3 protein. This sample yields approximately 250,000 distinct CDR3 sequences, of which about 12% are seen a single time; 1.5% to 2% belongs to the top ten. Source material: PBMCs. The sequence was obtained from a human donor in good health (CMV status not recorded). Some clones in this sample may be carry-over from other donors' samples. V and J are TRBV28 and TRBJ1-2, with a tentative D call TRBD1 (6 bases). The CDR3: CAGGPGQLTGGYTF. CDR3 bases: TGTGCCGGAGGTCCGGGACAATTGACCGGTGGCTACACCTTC.